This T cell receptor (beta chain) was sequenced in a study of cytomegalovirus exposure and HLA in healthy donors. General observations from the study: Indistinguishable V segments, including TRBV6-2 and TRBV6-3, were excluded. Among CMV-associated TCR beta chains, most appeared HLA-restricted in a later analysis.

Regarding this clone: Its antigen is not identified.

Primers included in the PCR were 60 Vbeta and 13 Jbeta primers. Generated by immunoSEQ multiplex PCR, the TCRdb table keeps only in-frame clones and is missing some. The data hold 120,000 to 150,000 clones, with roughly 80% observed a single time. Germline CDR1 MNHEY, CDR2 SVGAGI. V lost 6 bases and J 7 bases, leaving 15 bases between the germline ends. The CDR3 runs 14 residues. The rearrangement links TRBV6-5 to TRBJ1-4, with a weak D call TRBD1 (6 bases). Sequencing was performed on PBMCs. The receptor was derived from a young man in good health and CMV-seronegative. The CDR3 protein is CASRPGDLSEKLFF. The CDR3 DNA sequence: TGTGCCAGCAGACCAGGGGACCTCAGTGAAAAACTGTTTTTT.